The 17 T cell receptor beta chains listed next were all sequenced from one sample in a study of blood T cell repertoires in COVID-19. Assay: immunoSEQ multiplex PCR; the TCRdb copy retains only in-frame clones and omits some. Of some 50,000 clones in the sample, 68% were seen once. The sequenced sample consisted of peripheral blood. Every receptor here comes from a woman aged 70-85 years with acute or convalescent COVID-19.

The chain recombines TRBV24-1 with TRBJ2-1, with 7 bases fitting TRBD2. The ends lost 5 bases at V and 1 base at J; junction bases unmatched: 10. Germline CDR1 is KGHDR and CDR2 is SFDVKD. The CDR3 length is 17 residues. Here the CDR3 DNA reads TGTGCCACCAGTGGAGGCCGGGAGGACTCTTCCTACAATGAGCAGTTCTTC. This translates into CATSGGREDSSYNEQFF.

CDR3 coding DNA: TGTGCCAGCAGGCCCCAGGGGTATAGCAATCAGCCCCAGCATTTT. Its translation: CASRPQGYSNQPQHF. J is TRBJ1-5 and V is TRBV6-4; TRBD1 might be the D (6 bases). Trimming removed 6 bases at V and 0 bases at J, with 12 bases between. Germline CDR1 and CDR2: MRHNA and SNTAGT. This CDR3 has 15 amino acids.

A single count supports this clone. The rearrangement uses TRBV24-1 and TRBJ2-2, with 13 bases fitting TRBD2. V trimming: 8 bases; J trimming: 7 bases; junction bases outside the gene matches: 3. This CDR3 is 14 amino acids long. CDR1 and CDR2 (germline): KGHDR, SFDVKD. CDR3 sequence (DNA): TGTGCCACCATGGGGACTAGCGGGGACGGGGAGCTGTTTTTT. Translation: CATMGTSGDGELFF.

The chain carries TRBV6-5 and TRBJ1-2; maybe TRBD1 (6 bases). Germline V gene lookup returns CDR1 MNHEY and CDR2 SVGAGI. Trimming took off 2 bases at V and 0 bases at J, with 13 bases between the two ends. This CDR3 has 16 residues. The CDR3 DNA reads as TGTGCCAGCAGTTACCTACGGACAGAAACTAACTATGGCTACACCTTC. This gives the protein CASSYLRTETNYGYTF.

This chain links TRBV4-2 with TRBJ2-2; TRBD2 aligns across 9 bases. After removal of 0 bases from V and 7 bases from J, the junction contained 6 bases not matched to a gene. The CDR3 is 16 amino acids. Germline-derived CDR1 and CDR2 are LGHNA and YNFKEQ. The CDR3 sequence is CASSQDSSGDIGELFF. CDR3 DNA sequence: TGTGCCAGCAGCCAAGACTCTAGCGGGGATATCGGGGAGCTGTTTTTT.

This clone appeared a few times. This chain connects TRBV25-1 to TRBJ2-5; D perhaps matches TRBD2 (5 bases). Trimming took off 3 bases at V and 5 bases at J, with 19 bases between the two ends. CDR1 is MGHDK and CDR2 is SYGVNS in the germline V gene. The CDR3 loop spans 16 amino acids. The CDR3 sequence: CASSDVPPRDSETQYF. CDR3 in DNA: TGTGCCAGCAGTGATGTCCCCCCCCGGGATTCCGAGACCCAGTACTTC.

J is TRBJ2-2 and V is TRBV3-1 (or the pseudogene TRBV3-2); a possible D gene is TRBD1 (5 bases). V was shortened by 1 base and J by 7 bases, with 7 bases between the two germline ends. This CDR3 has 13 residues. Germline assignment: CDR1 LGHDT and CDR2 YNNKEL (reference sequence). The CDR3: CASSQGTFGELFF. The CDR3 DNA follows: TGTGCCAGCAGCCAAGGGACATTCGGGGAGCTGTTTTTT.

This chain links TRBV18 with TRBJ2-2; D remains unclear. V dropped 4 bases and J dropped 0 bases, with 9 bases sitting between them. The CDR3 is made up of 15 amino acids. The germline V gene has CDR1 KGHSH and CDR2 LQKENI. CDR3 DNA: TGTGCCAGCTCACGATGGGCTTCGAACACCGGGGAGCTGTTTTTT. Translated, it gives CASSRWASNTGELFF.

V usage is TRBV2 and J usage is TRBJ2-5; 11 nucleotides match TRBD1. The CDR3 has 15 amino acids. Germline V gives CDR1 SNHLY, CDR2 FYNNEI. Trimming at V came to 6 bases and at J to 2 bases, leaving 5 bases not matched to a gene. This chain's CDR3 is CASSVRDRGQETQYF. The CDR3 DNA follows: TGTGCCAGCAGCGTTCGGGACAGGGGGCAAGAGACCCAGTACTTC.

This chain joins TRBV5-1 and TRBJ1-1; D perhaps matches TRBD1 (5 bases). This CDR3 has 14 residues. V gave up 2 bases and J gave up 1 base, with 9 bases separating them. CDR1 is SGHRS and CDR2 is YFSETQ in the germline V gene. The CDR3 spells CASSFSGSNTEAFF. The DNA for the CDR3 is TGCGCCAGCAGCTTCTCAGGGTCGAACACTGAAGCTTTCTTT.

V is TRBV7-8 and J is TRBJ2-7; no definite D call. V was shortened by 5 bases and J by 0 bases, with 14 bases between the two germline ends. This CDR3 region has 15 residues. Germline V CDR1 and CDR2: SGHVS, FQNEAQ. Here the CDR3 reads CASSPRALSSYEQYF. CDR3 nucleotides: TGTGCCAGCAGCCCCAGAGCGTTGAGCTCCTACGAGCAGTACTTC. The whole variable domain, remainder taken from reference TRBV7-8 and TRBJ2-7, is GAGVSQSPRYKVAKRGQDVALRCDPISGHVSLFWYQQALGQGPEFLTYFQNEAQLDKSGLPSDRFFAERPEGSVSTLKIQRTQQEDSAVYLCASSPRALSSYEQYFGPGTRLTVT.

V gene TRBV6-5 combines with J gene TRBJ2-7; no clear D gene. The germline V gene has CDR1 MNHEY and CDR2 SVGAGI. Trimming pared 0 bases from V and 4 bases from J, leaving 13 bases between. The CDR3 has 15 residues. The CDR3 loop is CASSYSKGATYEQYF. The CDR3 DNA sequence: TGTGCCAGCAGTTACTCGAAAGGAGCTACATACGAGCAGTACTTC.

This chain joins TRBV5-4 and TRBJ2-3; a possible D gene is TRBD2 (6 bases). CDR1 is SGHNT and CDR2 is YYREEE in the germline V gene (reference sequence). Trimming took off 5 bases at V and 4 bases at J, with 14 bases between the two ends. CDR3 length: 14 residues. CDR3 residues: CASSLDSGADTQYF. The CDR3, as DNA: TGTGCCAGCAGTCTGGATTCGGGGGCAGATACGCAGTATTTT.

J is TRBJ1-2 and V is TRBV6-5; 9 bases match TRBD1. Germline V gene lookup returns CDR1 MNHEY and CDR2 SVGAGI. Germline trimming cut 6 bases from V and 7 bases from J; bases unmatched to any gene: 6. This CDR3 is 13 amino acids long. The CDR3: CASSRDRDRGYTF. The CDR3 bases are TGTGCCAGCAGCCGGGACAGGGATCGTGGCTACACCTTC.

This clone was seen more than once but under ten times. The rearrangement links TRBV19 to TRBJ2-2; possible D gene TRBD2, 6 bases. The V and J ends lost 3 bases and 1 base respectively, with 12 bases between them. In germline, CDR1 is LNHDA, CDR2 SQIVND (reference sequence). The CDR3 totals 16 residues. This CDR3 is CASSIRGRMNTGELFF. The CDR3 nucleotides read TGTGCCAGTAGTATTAGAGGGAGGATGAACACCGGGGAGCTGTTTTTT.

The chain employs TRBV5-4 and TRBJ2-3, with TRBD1 matching 11 bases. With 4 bases clipped from V and 5 bases from J, the junction kept 9 bases outside the gene matches. Per the germline V gene, CDR1 is SGHNT and CDR2 is YYREEE (reference sequence). The CDR3 spans 16 residues. The CDR3 nucleotides read TGTGCCAGCAGCCGCCAGCCGGGACAGGGGGTAGATACGCAGTATTTT. It codes for CASSRQPGQGVDTQYF. Using reference TRBV5-4 and TRBJ2-3 for the parts outside the CDR3, the full variable domain is ETGVTQSPTHLIKTRGQQVTLRCSSQSGHNTVSWYQQALGQGPQFIFQYYREEENGRGNFPPRFSGLQFPNYSSELNVNALELDDSALYLCASSRQPGQGVDTQYFGPGTRLTVL.

The chain recombines TRBV4-2 with TRBJ1-5; 7 positions match TRBD1. Germline V gene sequence: CDR1 LGHNA, CDR2 YNFKEQ. J was trimmed by 1 base and V by 3 bases; bases with no gene match: 6. The CDR3 is made up of 16 amino acids. CDR3 region: CASSQVDRVSNQPQHF. CDR3 DNA sequence: TGTGCCAGCAGCCAGGTTGACAGGGTAAGCAATCAGCCCCAGCATTTT.